One sample yielded the 26 T cell receptor beta chains listed below, sequenced in a study of OX40 agonist ivuxolimab in advanced cancers. TCRdb's table, derived via immunoSEQ multiplex PCR, lists solely in-frame clones and lacks some. The sample has tens of thousands of clones, around 85% seen once. Material: CD4+ or CD8+ T cells sorted from blood, obtained in a trial of the OX40 agonist ivuxolimab. The receptors shown here come from an adult with an advanced solid tumor such as melanoma, head and neck, liver or kidney cancer.

The chain is built from TRBV4-1 and TRBJ1-1, with no clear D. This CDR3 has 18 residues. The V and J ends lost 1 base and 4 bases respectively, with 22 bases between them. The V gene's germline CDR1 is MGHRA and CDR2 YSYEKL. CDR3 residues: CASSQVDLGFPRGTEAFF. The CDR3 nucleotides read TGCGCCAGCAGCCAAGTTGATCTAGGCTTCCCACGGGGCACTGAAGCTTTCTTT.

This clone showed up just a few times. This chain links TRBV28 with TRBJ2-5; 12 positions agree with TRBD2. V lost 4 bases to trimming and J lost 0 bases; unmatched junction nucleotides: 3. The CDR3 covers 16 residues. Germline assignment: CDR1 MDHEN and CDR2 SYDVKM. The DNA of the CDR3 is TGTGCCAGCAGTTCGCGACTAGCGGGGGACCAAGAGACCCAGTACTTC. Translating gives CASSSRLAGDQETQYF.

The chain combines TRBV25-1 with TRBJ2-1, with 10 bases that match TRBD1. Germline values: CDR1 MGHDK, CDR2 SYGVNS. V was clipped by 3 bases and J by 7 bases; unmatched bases: 15. The CDR3 runs 18 residues. This chain's CDR3 is CASSEVFLRDRGGNEQFF. As DNA, the CDR3 is TGTGCCAGCAGTGAGGTTTTCCTCCGGGACAGGGGAGGTAATGAGCAGTTCTTC. The full variable domain, its missing parts supplied by reference TRBV25-1 and TRBJ2-1, is EADIYQTPRYLVIGTGKKITLECSQTMGHDKMYWYQQDPGMELHLIHYSYGVNSTEKGDLSSESTVSRIRTEHFPLTLESARPSHTSQYLCASSEVFLRDRGGNEQFFGPGTRLTVL.

V gene TRBV28 combines with J gene TRBJ1-1; the D is unclear. With 5 bases removed from V and 12 bases from J, the gap between germline ends came to 16 bases. Per germline, CDR1 MDHEN and CDR2 SYDVKM. This CDR3 spans 12 amino acids. For the CDR3, the DNA is TGTGCCAGCAGTACGTTTCCGGGTAGAACTTTCTTT. This translates into CASSTFPGRTFF.

This chain connects TRBV14 to TRBJ1-3; D call uncertain. This CDR3 contains 12 residues. Trimming pared 1 base from V and 6 bases from J, leaving 4 bases between. The germline V gene has CDR1 SGHDN and CDR2 FVKESK. The CDR3 DNA reads as TGTGCCAGCAGCCAAGTTATAAACACCATATATTTT. Its protein product is CASSQVINTIYF.

The V call is TRBV2, the J call TRBJ1-1, with 8 nucleotides matching TRBD1. Germline V CDR1 and CDR2: SNHLY, FYNNEI. V lost 5 bases and J lost 5; bases outside the gene matches: 7. CDR3 length equals 14 residues. The DNA for the CDR3 is TGTGCCAGCAGTAGAATACAGGGGGGTACTGAAGCTTTCTTT. This sequence encodes CASSRIQGGTEAFF.

V is TRBV2 and J is TRBJ2-7; D possibly matches TRBD1 or TRBD2 (5 bases each). Germline V gene lookup returns CDR1 SNHLY and CDR2 FYNNEI. This CDR3 comprises 14 residues. The V gene lost 8 bases and the J gene lost 5 bases, with 19 bases spanning the gap. CDR3: CASGAGELIHEQYF. The CDR3 bases are TGTGCCAGCGGGGCCGGGGAGTTAATCCACGAGCAGTACTTC.

The J gene is TRBJ1-6, the V gene TRBV28, with 8 bases fitting TRBD1. The trim removed 8 bases at V and 9 bases at J, leaving 9 bases unmatched. This CDR3 comprises 14 residues. Germline V gene lookup returns CDR1 MDHEN and CDR2 SYDVKM. Written as DNA, the CDR3 is TGTGCCAGCCGTACCGGACAGGGAACTTCACCCCTCCACTTT. This encodes CASRTGQGTSPLHF. The variable domain in full, with the rest retrieved from reference TRBV28 and TRBJ1-6, is DVKVTQSSRYLVKRTGEKVFLECVQDMDHENMFWYRQDPGLGLRLIYFSYDVKMKEKGDIPEGYSVSREKKERFSLILESASTNQTSMYLCASRTGQGTSPLHFGNGTRLTVT.

The chain couples TRBV27 to TRBJ1-1; 12 bases match TRBD1. Losses at the gene ends were 5 bases for V and 3 bases for J; bases not matched to a gene: 10. The CDR3 is made up of 17 amino acids. Germline CDR1 reads MNHEY; CDR2 reads SMNVEV (reference sequence). CDR3 region: CASSKPRDRGRDTEAFF. CDR3 DNA sequence: TGTGCCAGCAGTAAACCCCGGGACAGGGGGCGGGACACTGAAGCTTTCTTT.

This chain connects TRBV28 to TRBJ1-3, with D unclear. This CDR3 spans 13 amino acids. The germline V gene has CDR1 MDHEN and CDR2 SYDVKM. V was clipped by 7 bases and J by 2 bases, with 9 bases between them. The CDR3 bases are TGTGCCAGCAATAGCGGGACTGGAAACACCATATATTTT. Translating it yields CASNSGTGNTIYF.

The chain uses TRBV25-1 and TRBJ2-7; D uncertain. This CDR3 has 14 residues. Trimming took 10 bases from V and 2 from J, leaving 18 bases between them. CDR1 is MGHDK, CDR2 SYGVNS, per germline. The CDR3: CATSGGPNPYEQYF. CDR3 DNA sequence: TGTGCCACCTCCGGCGGCCCTAATCCCTACGAGCAGTACTTC.

The rearrangement links TRBV15 to TRBJ1-3; 7 bases match TRBD1. CDR1 is LNHNV and CDR2 is YYDKDF in the germline V gene (reference sequence). V lost 0 bases, J lost 8 bases, and 4 bases stayed unmatched. CDR3 size: 14 residues. Written as DNA, the CDR3 is TGTGCCACCAGCAGAGAACAGGGGACAGACACCATATATTTT. Translating gives CATSREQGTDTIYF.

For the CDR3, the DNA is TGTGCCAGCACCGAATCTAGCGGGGGTACGCAGTATTTT. Translated: CASTESSGGTQYF. This rearrangement joins TRBV28 to TRBJ2-3; TRBD2 matches 10 bases. The CDR3 extends over 13 amino acids. The germline V gene has CDR1 MDHEN and CDR2 SYDVKM. With V trimmed by 7 bases and J by 8 bases, 6 bases remained unmatched.

The chain employs TRBV2 and TRBJ2-2; no reliable D call. V was shortened by 7 bases and J by 1 base, with 7 bases between the two germline ends. This CDR3 is 13 amino acids long. Looked up from germline, CDR1 is SNHLY and CDR2 is FYNNEI. CDR3 sequence (DNA): TGTGCCAGCAACTCTGAGAACACCGGGGAGCTGTTTTTT. This gives the protein CASNSENTGELFF.

This clone was detected only once. This chain connects TRBV7-8 to TRBJ2-1; no firm D call. There are 13 residues in the CDR3. Germline CDR1 reads SGHVS; CDR2 reads FQNEAQ. V lost 1 base and J 10 bases, leaving 11 bases between the germline ends. In DNA, the CDR3 is TGTGCCAGCAGCTTAGATGGATCTGGGGAGCAGTTCTTC. This codes for CASSLDGSGEQFF.

The CDR3 DNA sequence: TGTGCCAGCACCGGGGACAGGGGCGGGGGAAATGAAAAACTGTTTTTT. Translated: CASTGDRGGGNEKLFF. The V and J genes are TRBV2 and TRBJ1-4; TRBD1 matches at 10 bases. Germline CDR1 reads SNHLY; CDR2 reads FYNNEI. Trimming at V came to 7 bases and at J to 5 bases, leaving 10 bases not matched to a gene. This CDR3 region has 16 residues.

The J gene is TRBJ1-5, the V gene TRBV18; the match to TRBD1 covers 8 bases. CDR1 is KGHSH, CDR2 LQKENI, per germline. The CDR3 length is 15 residues. V dropped 3 bases and J dropped 6; count of bases not matched to a gene: 7. This CDR3 is CASSPQGAQGQPQHF. Written as DNA, the CDR3 is TGTGCCAGCTCACCCCAGGGGGCCCAAGGTCAGCCCCAGCATTTT.

This rearrangement joins TRBV19 to TRBJ1-1; possible D gene TRBD1, 6 bases. The ends were cut back, 4 bases at V and 1 base at J, with 10 bases in the middle. The CDR3 runs to 14 residues. Germline CDR1 is LNHDA and CDR2 is SQIVND (reference sequence). CDR3: CASSTRQENTEAFF. The CDR3 bases are TGTGCCAGTAGTACACGACAGGAGAACACTGAAGCTTTCTTT. The complete variable domain, with remaining parts taken from reference TRBV19 and TRBJ1-1, reads DGGITQSPKYLFRKEGQNVTLSCEQNLNHDAMYWYRQDPGQGLRLIYYSQIVNDFQKGDIAEGYSVSREKKESFPLTVTSAQKNPTAFYLCASSTRQENTEAFFGQGTRLTVV.

This sequence joins TRBV4-2 and TRBJ2-7, with 8 nucleotides matching TRBD2. Germline trimming cut 0 bases from V and 0 bases from J; bases unmatched to any gene: 1. Germline loops: CDR1 LGHNA, CDR2 YNFKEQ. CDR3 size: 15 residues. The CDR3 is CASSQDRGGSYEQYF. CDR3 sequence (DNA): TGTGCCAGCAGCCAAGATCGGGGGGGCTCCTACGAGCAGTACTTC.

The chain links TRBV7-9 to TRBJ1-4; TRBD1 matches 10 bases. In germline, CDR1 is SEHNR, CDR2 FQNEAQ (reference sequence). Germline trimming cut 7 bases from V and 4 bases from J; bases unmatched to any gene: 6. The length of the CDR3 is 15 residues. CDR3 coding DNA: TGTGCCAGCAACCCCGGACAGGGGGATAATGAAAAACTGTTTTTT. Its translation: CASNPGQGDNEKLFF. The variable domain in full, with the rest retrieved from reference TRBV7-9 and TRBJ1-4, is DTGVSQNPRHKITKRGQNVTFRCDPISEHNRLYWYRQTLGQGPEFLTYFQNEAQLEKSRLLSDRFSAERPKGSFSTLEIQRTEQGDSAMYLCASNPGQGDNEKLFFGSGTQLSVL.

The chain employs TRBV6-4 and TRBJ2-3; 7 nucleotides agree with TRBD2. This CDR3 comprises 15 residues. V shed 6 bases and J 4 bases; nucleotides not matched to a gene: 10. Germline V gene data show CDR1 as MRHNA and CDR2 as SNTAGT. The chain's CDR3 is CASSEQSGAPDTQYF. The DNA for the CDR3 is TGTGCCAGCAGCGAGCAAAGCGGGGCACCAGATACGCAGTATTTT.

This chain uses TRBV6-4 with TRBJ2-6; no clear D. The CDR3 covers 14 residues. Germline assignment: CDR1 MRHNA and CDR2 SNTAGT. V lost 4 bases and J 0 bases, leaving 4 bases between the germline ends. Written as DNA, the CDR3 is TGTGCCAGCAGTGGGGACTCTGGGGCCAACGTCCTGACTTTC. Translating it yields CASSGDSGANVLTF.

This clone was seen a handful of times. The chain links TRBV30 to TRBJ1-2, with 11 bases matching TRBD1. In germline, CDR1 is GTSNPN, CDR2 SVGIG (reference sequence). V shed 5 bases, J shed 4 bases, and the junction held 3 bases outside the gene matches. The CDR3 extends over 13 amino acids. This CDR3 is CAWGDRGIYGYTF. The CDR3 DNA reads TGTGCCTGGGGGGACAGGGGGATCTATGGCTACACCTTC.

The genes are TRBV5-1 and TRBJ1-6; no clear D gene. V was clipped by 4 bases and J by 2 bases, with 13 bases between them. The germline V gene encodes CDR1 SGHRS and CDR2 YFSETQ. The length of the CDR3 is 16 residues. CDR3 protein: CASSPGLRTYNSPLHF. CDR3 bases: TGCGCCAGCAGCCCCGGCCTACGTACCTATAATTCACCCCTCCACTTT. Combining the CDR3 with reference TRBV5-1 and TRBJ1-6 gives the whole variable domain KAGVTQTPRYLIKTRGQQVTLSCSPISGHRSVSWYQQTPGQGLQFLFEYFSETQRNKGNFPGRFSGRQFSNSRSEMNVSTLELGDSALYLCASSPGLRTYNSPLHFGNGTRLTVT.

V usage is TRBV5-1 and J usage is TRBJ2-1, with a possible D match to TRBD2 (5 bases). CDR1 and CDR2 from the germline V gene are SGHRS and YFSETQ. This CDR3 contains 19 residues. V was shortened by 4 bases and J by 0 bases, with 23 bases between the two germline ends. CDR3 DNA: TGCGCCAGCAGCATATTTTCGATGTCGGGATCAAGCTCCTACAATGAGCAGTTCTTC. This codes for CASSIFSMSGSSSYNEQFF.

This clone was recorded a few times. The chain couples TRBV27 to TRBJ2-5, with a possible D match to TRBD2 (6 bases). The germline gives CDR1 MNHEY, CDR2 SMNVEV (reference sequence). The CDR3 contains 13 residues. V lost 8 bases, J lost 9 bases, and 19 bases lay in between. The CDR3 bases are TGTGCCAGCGGACCCGGGGGACGCTTTTCCCAGTACTTC. It codes for CASGPGGRFSQYF.